These 20 T cell receptor beta chains originate from one sample sequenced in a study of control samples from healthy donors and cancer patients. Clones were read by immunoSEQ multiplex PCR, and TCRdb kept only the in-frame ones, dropping some. The top ten hold roughly 1.9% of the sample, which has 150,000 or so clones, about nine tenths seen once. Sequencing was carried out using blood. Source of these receptors: a woman between 45 and 60 years old in good health.

The V gene is TRBV7-9, the J gene TRBJ1-5; 7 bases agree with TRBD1. This CDR3 is 14 amino acids long. J was trimmed by 6 bases and V by 1 base; bases with no gene match: 3. Per germline, CDR1 SEHNR and CDR2 FQNEAQ (reference sequence). The CDR3, as DNA: TGTGCCAGCAGCTTAGGGCAGGGGGGTCAGCCCCAGCATTTT. Translation gives CASSLGQGGQPQHF.

V gene TRBV5-5 combines with J gene TRBJ1-2, with 8 positions matching TRBD1. Losses at the gene ends were 2 bases for V and 4 bases for J; bases not matched to a gene: 7. CDR3 length: 15 amino acids. The germline CDR1 and CDR2 sequences are SGHKS and YYEKEE (reference sequence). CDR3 amino acids: CASSLTDRGSYGYTF. The CDR3 DNA is TGTGCCAGCAGCTTAACCGACAGGGGCAGCTATGGCTACACCTTC.

In DNA, the CDR3 is TGTGCCAGCACCCGGGACACCCGGTCCGGGGAGCTGTTTTTT. Amino acid sequence: CASTRDTRSGELFF. This chain uses TRBV5-4 with TRBJ2-2; tentative D call: TRBD1 (6 bases). This CDR3 is 14 amino acids long. V was pared by 6 bases and J by 6 bases, with 15 bases between. Germline assignment: CDR1 SGHNT and CDR2 YYREEE (reference sequence).

The CDR3 region is CASRTNRGHTEAFF. The CDR3, as DNA: TGTGCCAGTAGGACAAACAGGGGGCACACTGAAGCTTTCTTT. V and J are TRBV19 and TRBJ1-1, with 9 bases lining up with TRBD1. With V trimmed by 6 bases and J by 3 bases, 5 bases remained unmatched. In germline, CDR1 is LNHDA, CDR2 SQIVND (reference sequence). The CDR3 has 14 residues.

The CDR3 protein is CASSSTVRITEAFF. The DNA for the CDR3 is TGTGCCAGCAGTTCGACAGTTAGAATAACTGAAGCTTTCTTT. The genes are TRBV6-6 and TRBJ1-1; weak D call: TRBD1 (5 bases). Germline lookup yields CDR1 MNHNY and CDR2 SVGAGI (reference sequence). Trimming left V 4 bases short and J 5 bases short, with 14 bases between. CDR3 size: 14 residues.

The V gene is TRBV4-1, the J gene TRBJ1-2; TRBD1 might be the D (5 bases). Per the germline V gene, CDR1 is MGHRA and CDR2 is YSYEKL. CDR3 size: 15 residues. V dropped 0 bases and J dropped 8 bases, with 16 bases sitting between them. CDR3 loop: CASSQERQGTRGYTF. CDR3 nucleotide sequence: TGCGCCAGCAGCCAAGAGCGGCAGGGAACTAGGGGCTACACCTTC.

The chain uses TRBV19 and TRBJ1-3; D remains ambiguous. Between the trimmed V and J ends, which lost 2 bases and 2 bases, there was a span of 10 bases. The CDR3 spans 15 residues. Per germline, CDR1 LNHDA and CDR2 SQIVND (reference sequence). CDR3 amino acids: CASSIMAGPGNTIYF. CDR3 DNA sequence: TGTGCCAGTAGTATAATGGCGGGTCCTGGAAACACCATATATTTT.

This clone was detected a few times. This chain links TRBV7-2 with TRBJ1-5; weak D call: TRBD1 (6 bases). Trimming stripped 0 bases from V and 2 bases from J, with 17 bases between. The CDR3 is 18 residues long. From germline, CDR1 is SGHTA and CDR2 FQGNSA. The CDR3, as DNA: TGTGCCAGCAGCTTAGCGGGGGTGGGGGGCAATGGCAATCAGCCCCAGCATTTT. Protein product: CASSLAGVGGNGNQPQHF.

CDR3 sequence (DNA): TGTGCCAGCAGAGTGCCGGTCAATGAGCAGTTCTTC. Its translation: CASRVPVNEQFF. The V gene is TRBV2, the J gene TRBJ2-1, with no clear D. The V end was cut by 6 bases, the J end by 6 bases, with 9 bases between. The CDR3 contains 12 residues. CDR1 and CDR2 from the germline V gene are SNHLY and FYNNEI.

In its sample, this clone was seen once. V usage is TRBV27 and J usage is TRBJ1-1, with 8 bases that match TRBD1. From germline, CDR1 is MNHEY and CDR2 SMNVEV (reference sequence). This CDR3 is built from 14 residues. J lost 3 bases, V lost 4 bases, and 4 bases had no gene match. As DNA, the CDR3 is TGTGCCAGCAGTTGGCAGGGGGCTGACACTGAAGCTTTCTTT. Its protein product is CASSWQGADTEAFF.

This clone has only one observation. The J gene is TRBJ2-3, the V gene TRBV16; a possible D gene is TRBD1 (6 bases). This CDR3 contains 14 residues. V was pared by 2 bases and J by 13 bases, with 19 bases between. Germline assignment: CDR1 KGHSY and CDR2 FQNENV. The chain's CDR3 is CASSQARGFEIEYF. CDR3 DNA: TGTGCCAGCAGCCAAGCAAGGGGGTTCGAAATCGAGTATTTT. The whole variable domain, filled in from reference TRBV16 and TRBJ2-3, reads GEEVAQTPKHLVRGEGQKAKLYCAPIKGHSYVFWYQQVLKNEFKFLISFQNENVFDETGMPKERFSAKCLPNSPCSLEIQATKLEDSAVYFCASSQARGFEIEYFGPGTRLTVL.

The chain carries TRBV11-2 and TRBJ2-7; D is unclear. Germline-derived CDR1 and CDR2 are SGHAT and FQNNGV. The CDR3 loop spans 11 amino acids. The V gene lost 4 bases and the J gene lost 4 bases, with 5 bases spanning the gap. The CDR3 sequence: CASSYQYEQYF. The CDR3, as DNA: TGTGCCAGCAGCTATCAATACGAGCAGTACTTC.

This chain links TRBV20-1 with TRBJ1-6; the D is unclear. CDR3 length equals 13 residues. Germline V gene lookup returns CDR1 DFQATT and CDR2 SNEGSKA (reference sequence). The germline V and J ends were trimmed by 3 bases and 5 bases, with 8 bases remaining between them. DNA for the CDR3: TGCAGTGCTAGTCATAGGGATAATTCACCCCTCCACTTT. This translates into CSASHRDNSPLHF.

The chain recombines TRBV5-1 with TRBJ2-2; TRBD1 agrees at 8 bases. The CDR3 contains 16 residues. The V gene's germline CDR1 is SGHRS and CDR2 YFSETQ. The junction had 11 bases not matched to a gene; V was cut back by 5 bases and J by 5 bases. The CDR3 DNA reads as TGCGCCAGCAGACCACCGGGACAGGCGGGGACCGGGGAGCTGTTTTTT. Translated, it gives CASRPPGQAGTGELFF.

This sequence joins TRBV10-3 and TRBJ1-6; 10 bases match TRBD1. CDR1 and CDR2 from the germline V gene are ENHRY and SYGVKD. The J segment lost 5 bases and the V segment lost 9 bases, leaving 4 bases of the junction unmatched. The CDR3 extends over 14 amino acids. CDR3 sequence: CAIRDRGDNSPLHF. The CDR3 DNA is TGTGCCATAAGGGACAGGGGCGATAATTCACCCCTCCACTTT.

The chain is built from TRBV7-2 and TRBJ1-6; D gene ambiguous. The germline V gene has CDR1 SGHTA and CDR2 FQGNSA. CDR3 size: 17 residues. V was cut by 1 base and J by 0 bases, with 10 bases left in between. CDR3 sequence (DNA): TGTGCCAGCAGCTTAGTCGCGGGGAGCTCCTATAATTCACCCCTCCACTTT. The encoded protein is CASSLVAGSSYNSPLHF.

This chain links TRBV10-2 with TRBJ1-1, with D possibly TRBD1 on 6 matching bases. The V and J ends lost 5 bases and 1 base respectively, with 11 bases between them. This CDR3 is 14 amino acids long. Germline loops: CDR1 WSHSY, CDR2 SAAADI. The CDR3: CASSIQGANTEAFF. CDR3 coding DNA: TGCGCCAGCAGTATACAGGGAGCGAACACTGAAGCTTTCTTT.

The rearrangement links TRBV19 to TRBJ1-5, with no clear D. The V end lost 8 bases, the J end lost 2 bases, and 13 bases lay between the germline ends. Germline CDR1 and CDR2: LNHDA and SQIVND (reference sequence). This CDR3 is 14 amino acids long. CDR3 DNA sequence: TGTGCCAGTGTCGACTCCGGGGGCAATCAGCCCCAGCATTTT. Its translation is CASVDSGGNQPQHF.

This clone was detected once. The rearrangement links TRBV19 to TRBJ1-1; possibly TRBD1 for D (5 bases). Germline values: CDR1 LNHDA, CDR2 SQIVND (reference sequence). The CDR3 covers 13 residues. Trimming left V 3 bases short and J 8 bases short, with 13 bases between. The CDR3 coding sequence is TGTGCCAGTAGTATCTATTCCGGGACGGAAGCTTTCTTT. Amino acid sequence: CASSIYSGTEAFF. The full variable domain, its missing parts supplied by reference TRBV19 and TRBJ1-1, is DGGITQSPKYLFRKEGQNVTLSCEQNLNHDAMYWYRQDPGQGLRLIYYSQIVNDFQKGDIAEGYSVSREKKESFPLTVTSAQKNPTAFYLCASSIYSGTEAFFGQGTRLTVV.

Comments on this clone: Sequence at one end of the junction differs from germline and may be a read error. The J gene is TRBJ1-6, the V gene TRBV6-5, with 9 bases that match TRBD1. Germline CDR1 and CDR2: MNHEY and SVGAGI. The CDR3 has 15 residues. This CDR3 is CASSSGQGYSSPLHF. In nucleotides, the CDR3 is TGTGCCAGCAGTTCGGGACAGGGATATAGTTCACCCCTCCACTTT.